These 23 T cell receptor beta chains share one sample of origin, sequenced in a study of blood T cells in healthy people across ages. Together with a sample-barcoded 5' primer, a J-beta primer mix was included in a second PCR lasting about 6 to 11 cycles. TCRdb analysed the 5' RACE reads with MiXCR anew, one entry per CDR3 protein. This sample carries about 780,000 distinct CDR3 sequences, 46% of them seen once, and the ten largest clones take around 18%. The sequenced sample was blood. These receptors all come from a man older than 75 in good health.

This clonotype has at least ten counts. The chain uses TRBV20-1 and TRBJ1-1, with D tentatively TRBD1 (6 bases). CDR3 size: 11 residues. Germline-derived CDR1 and CDR2 are DFQATT and SNEGSKA (reference sequence). Trimming left V 5 bases short and J 11 bases short, with 15 bases between. Written as DNA, the CDR3 is TGCAGTGCTCCCCGGGGGGGGCCGGCTTTCTTT. Its protein product is CSAPRGGPAFF.

J is TRBJ1-3 and V is TRBV6-1, with TRBD1 as a possible D gene (5 bases). CDR1 and CDR2 from the germline V gene are MNHNS and SASEGT. This CDR3 has 14 amino acids. V lost 7 bases, J lost 4 bases, and 14 bases lay in between. DNA for the CDR3: TGTGCCAGCACCATTGACAGTCTCGGAAACACCATATATTTT. Its protein product is CASTIDSLGNTIYF.

V gene TRBV27 combines with J gene TRBJ2-6; TRBD1 matches at 7 bases. From germline, CDR1 is MNHEY and CDR2 SMNVEV (reference sequence). The V and J ends lost 10 bases and 0 bases, in that order; junction bases with no gene match: 6. The CDR3 spans 15 residues. As DNA, the CDR3 is TGTGCCATCCGACAGGGCACCTCTGGGGCCAACGTCCTGACTTTC. This sequence encodes CAIRQGTSGANVLTF.

This clonotype was seen at least ten times. This chain joins TRBV9 and TRBJ2-1; tentative D call: TRBD2 (6 bases). V was trimmed by 0 bases and J by 10 bases, leaving 14 bases between them. The CDR3 has 14 residues. Germline V gives CDR1 SGDLS, CDR2 YYNGEE. The CDR3, as DNA: TGTGCCAGCAGCGTAGGAGGAGGGGCTCGGGAGCAGTTCTTC. Translated: CASSVGGGAREQFF.

In its sample, this clonotype was seen many times. This chain links TRBV27 with TRBJ2-7, with D hard to call. This CDR3 comprises 13 residues. Trimming took 3 bases from V and 3 from J, leaving 9 bases between them. Looked up from germline, CDR1 is MNHEY and CDR2 is SMNVEV (reference sequence). The CDR3 protein is CASSLATNYEQYF. CDR3 DNA: TGTGCCAGCAGTTTGGCCACAAACTACGAGCAGTACTTC.

The chain has TRBV10-3 and TRBJ2-3; the D gene is possibly TRBD1 (6 bases). The V end was cut by 4 bases, the J end by 6 bases, with 11 bases between. The CDR3 consists of 13 residues. The germline V gene encodes CDR1 ENHRY and CDR2 SYGVKD. CDR3 sequence: CAISVQGLDTQYF. The DNA of the CDR3 is TGTGCCATCAGTGTCCAGGGGTTGGATACGCAGTATTTT.

CDR3 coding DNA: TGTGCCAGCAGTTTTCTAGCGGGAGCCGGTAGGCAAGAGACCCAGTACTTC. This translates into CASSFLAGAGRQETQYF. The chain employs TRBV12-3 or TRBV12-4 and TRBJ2-5; 10 bases map to TRBD2. The trim removed 3 bases at V and 2 bases at J, leaving 9 bases unmatched. CDR3 length equals 17 residues.

The V gene is TRBV7-8, the J gene TRBJ2-7; TRBD2 matches at 15 bases. Trimming removed 1 base from V and 7 bases from J; junction bases left unmatched: 8. The germline V gene has CDR1 SGHVS and CDR2 FQNEAQ. CDR3 length: 17 residues. The CDR3 DNA follows: TGTGCCAGCAGCTTAGTCGCCGGGACTAGCGGGAGGAATGAGCAGTACTTC. Translating it yields CASSLVAGTSGRNEQYF. The full variable domain, with the rest looked up from reference TRBV7-8 and TRBJ2-7, is GAGVSQSPRYKVAKRGQDVALRCDPISGHVSLFWYQQALGQGPEFLTYFQNEAQLDKSGLPSDRFFAERPEGSVSTLKIQRTQQEDSAVYLCASSLVAGTSGRNEQYFGPGTRLTVT.

This clonotype occurred many times. The chain joins TRBV28 to TRBJ2-5; D tentatively fits TRBD1 or TRBD2 (5 bases each). Germline values: CDR1 MDHEN, CDR2 SYDVKM. Trimming took 3 bases from V and 11 from J, leaving 25 bases between them. The CDR3 consists of 16 residues. CDR3 residues: CASSFRVRGVYNEQYF. CDR3 DNA sequence: TGTGCCAGCAGTTTTAGGGTGAGGGGTGTTTACAATGAGCAGTACTTC.

This clonotype was counted only a few times. This chain links TRBV7-2 with TRBJ2-5; TRBD2 agrees at 12 bases. The J call may be wrong; the DNA end is better matched by TRBJ2-1. This CDR3 is built from 16 residues. Per germline, CDR1 SGHTA and CDR2 FQGNSA. The CDR3 nucleotides read TGTGCCAGCAGCCCCCGGACTAGCGGGAACCAAGAGACCCAGTTCTTC. This gives the protein CASSPRTSGNQETQFF.

About this clonotype: A single base separates this from a much larger clone, so it may be a read error. The chain links TRBV29-1 to TRBJ2-3; D not resolved. The V and J ends lost 4 bases and 2 bases respectively, with 10 bases between them. Germline V gene data show CDR1 as SQVTM and CDR2 as ANQGSEA. The CDR3 is 13 residues long. As DNA, the CDR3 is TGCAGCGTTGCGGTGGGGAACACAGATACGCAGTATTTT. Protein product: CSVAVGNTDTQYF.

J is TRBJ2-1 and V is TRBV7-2; 11 positions match TRBD2. The junction had 10 bases not matched to a gene; V was cut back by 5 bases and J by 10 bases. CDR3 size: 15 residues. Germline V lookup: CDR1 SGHTA, CDR2 FQGNSA. In nucleotides, the CDR3 is TGTGCCAGCAGCCTCGAGTCTAGCGGGAGGAAAGAGCAGTTCTTC. It yields the protein CASSLESSGRKEQFF.

There are many counts of this clonotype. This rearrangement joins TRBV6-4 to TRBJ2-1; D gene ambiguous. CDR3 length equals 14 residues. Germline CDR1 is MRHNA and CDR2 is SNTAGT. V was clipped by 2 bases and J by 6 bases, with 11 bases between them. DNA for the CDR3: TGTGCCAGCAGTGACGGGGATAGGAGCAATGAGCAGTTCTTC. As protein: CASSDGDRSNEQFF.

This chain links TRBV20-1 with TRBJ1-6, with D unresolved. Trimming removed 7 bases at V and 0 bases at J, with 7 bases between. This CDR3 spans 13 amino acids. Germline assignment: CDR1 DFQATT and CDR2 SNEGSKA (reference sequence). The CDR3 nucleotides are TGCAGTGTTAAAAGCTCCTATAATTCACCCCTCCACTTT. This sequence encodes CSVKSSYNSPLHF.

The V and J genes are TRBV30 and TRBJ2-2; D could derive from TRBD1 or TRBD2 (5 bases each). Germline V gives CDR1 GTSNPN, CDR2 SVGIG (reference sequence). There are 15 residues in the CDR3. Trimming took off 4 bases at V and 1 base at J, with 13 bases between the two ends. CDR3 sequence: CAWTKMRGNTGELFF. The CDR3 coding sequence is TGTGCCTGGACCAAAATGAGGGGGAACACCGGGGAGCTGTTTTTT.

This clonotype appeared a single time. The rearrangement joins TRBV30 to TRBJ1-1; 8 bases match TRBD1. This CDR3 contains 14 residues. Trimming removed 5 bases from V and 1 base from J; junction bases left unmatched: 6. CDR1 and CDR2 (germline): GTSNPN, SVGIG (reference sequence). The CDR3 nucleotides are TGTGCCTGGTGTTTGGACAGGGCGAACACTGAAGCTTTCTTT. It is translated as CAWCLDRANTEAFF.

The table lists this clonotype with a few counts. The chain carries TRBV5-1 and TRBJ2-1, with TRBD2 as a possible D gene (5 bases). The ends were cut back, 2 bases at V and 6 bases at J, with 15 bases in the middle. The CDR3 length is 15 residues. Germline loops: CDR1 SGHRS, CDR2 YFSETQ. For the CDR3, the DNA is TGCGCCAGCAGCTTTACGTCGGCGGGCCCCAATGAGCAGTTCTTC. The encoded protein is CASSFTSAGPNEQFF.

This sequence joins TRBV6-5 and TRBJ2-3, with D tentatively TRBD1 (6 bases). The CDR3 has 15 amino acids. The germline V gene encodes CDR1 MNHEY and CDR2 SVGAGI. Trimming took 1 base from V and 0 from J, leaving 8 bases between them. CDR3: CASSYYRESTDTQYF. The CDR3 DNA is TGTGCCAGCAGTTACTACAGGGAAAGCACAGATACGCAGTATTTT.

V gene TRBV27 combines with J gene TRBJ1-2; D gene ambiguous. The V gene's germline CDR1 is MNHEY and CDR2 SMNVEV (reference sequence). V was pared by 0 bases and J by 4 bases, with 9 bases between. CDR3 length equals 14 residues. The CDR3 region has the DNA TGTGCCAGCAGTTTATCTGGGGTCGGCTATGGCTACACCTTC. Its protein product is CASSLSGVGYGYTF.

In its sample, this clonotype was seen once. A clone one base away is much larger, so this may be a read error. The chain uses TRBV20-1 and TRBJ2-5, with 9 bases fitting TRBD2. The CDR3 spans 13 residues. Germline V CDR1 and CDR2: DFQATT, SNEGSKA (reference sequence). The V and J ends lost 3 bases and 11 bases, in that order; junction bases with no gene match: 10. The DNA of the CDR3 is TGCAGTGCTAGTAGCGGGAGTCTGAATGAGCAGTACTTC. Translating it yields CSASSGSLNEQYF.

This clonotype has more than one count but fewer than ten. This chain joins TRBV4-3 and TRBJ2-7, with a tentative D call TRBD2 (6 bases). This CDR3 comprises 17 residues. Germline loops: CDR1 LGHNA, CDR2 YSLEER. Trimming pared 0 bases from V and 2 bases from J, leaving 17 bases between. CDR3 bases: TGCGCCAGCAGCCAAGATCCGGTACGGGAGTTAACCTACGAGCAGTACTTC. This gives the protein CASSQDPVRELTYEQYF.

This clonotype was found a few times. This chain links TRBV5-4 with TRBJ2-1; D ambiguous. The CDR3 is 17 amino acids. The germline V gene encodes CDR1 SGHNT and CDR2 YYREEE (reference sequence). V gave up 2 bases and J gave up 1 base, with 16 bases separating them. The CDR3 nucleotides are TGTGCCAGCAGCTTCTTTAGTTTAATGAAATCCTACAATGAGCAGTTCTTC. Its protein is CASSFFSLMKSYNEQFF.

The chain links TRBV11-1 to TRBJ1-1; D unresolved. Germline loops: CDR1 SGHAT, CDR2 FQDESV (reference sequence). The V and J ends lost 0 bases and 5 bases respectively, with 7 bases between them. This CDR3 spans 13 amino acids. CDR3 amino acids: CASSLAPETEAFF. The CDR3 coding sequence is TGTGCCAGCAGCTTAGCGCCGGAGACTGAAGCTTTCTTT.